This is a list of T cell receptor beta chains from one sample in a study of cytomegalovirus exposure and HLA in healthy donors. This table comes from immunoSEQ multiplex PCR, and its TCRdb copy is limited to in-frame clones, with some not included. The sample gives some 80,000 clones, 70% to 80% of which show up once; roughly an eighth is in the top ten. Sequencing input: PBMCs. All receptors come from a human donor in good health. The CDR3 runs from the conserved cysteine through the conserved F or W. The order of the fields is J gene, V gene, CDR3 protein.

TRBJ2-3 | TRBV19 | CASSIQGTDTQYF
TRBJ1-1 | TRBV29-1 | CSVRTGGGTEAFF
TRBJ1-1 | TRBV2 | CASSEGTGISEAFF
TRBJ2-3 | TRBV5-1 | CASSRDFSSTDTQYF
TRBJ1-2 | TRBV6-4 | CASSDSGSGYTF
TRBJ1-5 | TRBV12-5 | CASGSAQGLPQNF
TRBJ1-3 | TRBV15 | CATSRVGRRSGNTIYF
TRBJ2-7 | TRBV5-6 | CASSLTGGEQYF
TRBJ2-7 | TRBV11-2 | CASSSDLSPPYEQYF
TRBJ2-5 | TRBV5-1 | CASSLGLAGGPGLETQYF
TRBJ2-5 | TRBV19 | CASSLGGGGRGETQYF
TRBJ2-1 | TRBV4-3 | CASSQDLTSNEQFF
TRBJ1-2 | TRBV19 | CASSIGYGYTF
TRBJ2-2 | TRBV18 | CASSPRGHTGELFF
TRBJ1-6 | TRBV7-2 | CASSLGGTGYSPLHF
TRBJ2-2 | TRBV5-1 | CASFAEPNTGELFF
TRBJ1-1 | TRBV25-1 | CASSDPGQGNTEAFF
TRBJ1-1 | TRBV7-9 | CASSLQEKTEAFF
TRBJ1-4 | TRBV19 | CASSIDSTDNEKLFF
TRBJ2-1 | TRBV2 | CASITSGGNNEQFF
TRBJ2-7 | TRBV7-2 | CASSYQAGSSYEQYF
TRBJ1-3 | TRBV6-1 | CASSARDRVLGGNTIYF
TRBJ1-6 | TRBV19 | CASRTASTPLHF